The 18 T cell receptor beta chains given below trace back to one sample, sequenced in a study of T and B cells in COVID-19 patients. TRB was amplified from about 250-500 ng of blood genomic DNA. TRB rearrangements were amplified by multiplex PCR with BIOMED2 TRB-A/B primers. TCRdb re-analysed the multiplex PCR reads in MiXCR, keeping a single row per CDR3 protein. This sample carries tens of thousands of distinct CDR3 sequences, 30% to 35% of them seen once, and the ten largest clones take about 1.5%. The sequencing sample was made of blood. The receptor source for this set is a human donor who had recovered from COVID-19.

There are a few counts of this clonotype. The chain recombines TRBV14 with TRBJ2-2; D tentatively reads TRBD1 or TRBD2 (5 bases each). This CDR3 has 16 residues. Germline loops: CDR1 SGHDN, CDR2 FVKESK. V lost 4 bases, J lost 1 base, and 13 bases lay in between. CDR3 sequence: CASSPRKGRNTGELFF. The CDR3 DNA is TGTGCCAGCAGCCCTCGGAAGGGGAGGAACACCGGGGAGCTGTTTTTT.

J is TRBJ1-6 and V is TRBV12-3 or TRBV12-4; unclear D gene. The CDR3 consists of 14 residues. V was shortened by 6 bases and J by 7 bases, with 13 bases between the two germline ends. The CDR3: CASSLGPGNSPLHF. CDR3 coding DNA: TGTGCCAGCAGCCTAGGCCCGGGCAATTCACCCCTCCACTTT.

This clonotype was found many times. The chain joins TRBV5-4 to TRBJ2-2; D unclear. With 4 bases removed from V and 0 bases from J, the gap between germline ends came to 13 bases. Germline CDR1 and CDR2: SGHNT and YYREEE (reference sequence). The CDR3 is made up of 16 amino acids. The CDR3, as DNA: TGTGCCAGCAGCCCTCGCAGCCTTACGAACACCGGGGAGCTGTTTTTT. This gives the protein CASSPRSLTNTGELFF.

The rearrangement links TRBV20-1 to TRBJ2-7; D assignment may be TRBD1 or TRBD2 (6 bases each). Germline assignment: CDR1 DFQATT and CDR2 SNEGSKA (reference sequence). CDR3 size: 14 residues. V was shortened by 3 bases and J by 0 bases, with 12 bases between the two germline ends. The CDR3 DNA follows: TGCAGTGCTAGGGAGGGACATGTCTCCTACGAGCAGTACTTC. It codes for CSAREGHVSYEQYF.

This sequence joins TRBV4-3 and TRBJ2-5; a possible D gene is TRBD1 (6 bases). Trimming pared 0 bases from V and 2 bases from J, leaving 13 bases between. Germline CDR1 LGHNA, CDR2 YSLEER. The CDR3 runs to 16 residues. CDR3 coding DNA: TGCGCCAGCAGCCAAGATTTCGCAGGGGAACAAGAGACCCAGTACTTC. As protein: CASSQDFAGEQETQYF.

Concerning this clonotype: Just one base apart from a much larger clone, this may be a read error. The rearrangement links TRBV6-2 or TRBV6-3 to TRBJ2-3, with 9 positions matching TRBD1. The CDR3 extends over 13 amino acids. From germline, CDR1 is MNHEY and CDR2 SVGEGT. With V trimmed by 8 bases and J by 11 bases, 11 bases remained unmatched. The CDR3 protein is CASGFPGQGGQYF. The CDR3 nucleotides are TGTGCCAGCGGTTTCCCGGGACAGGGAGGGCAGTATTTT.

The chain combines TRBV12-3 or TRBV12-4 with TRBJ2-7, with TRBD2 matching 10 bases. V trimming: 6 bases; J trimming: 2 bases; junction bases outside the gene matches: 4. The CDR3 runs to 14 residues. The CDR3 coding sequence is TGTGCCAGCAGCCGTAGCGGGGGGACCTACGAGCAGTACTTC. Protein sequence: CASSRSGGTYEQYF.

This clonotype showed up many times. V is TRBV5-4 and J is TRBJ1-4; TRBD1 matches 8 bases. The V gene's germline CDR1 is SGHNT and CDR2 YYREEE (reference sequence). The J segment lost 6 bases and the V segment lost 0 bases, leaving 1 base of the junction unmatched. This CDR3 region has 14 residues. CDR3 DNA: TGTGCCAGCAGCTTGGAGACAGGGGATGAAAAACTGTTTTTT. This gives the protein CASSLETGDEKLFF.

Details on this clonotype: One junction end disagrees with the germline gene, perhaps due to a read error. The J gene is TRBJ2-1, the V gene TRBV7-2; maybe TRBD1 (6 bases). The CDR3 contains 12 residues. The germline CDR1 and CDR2 sequences are SGHTA and FQGNSA. The CDR3 sequence is CASSLLGTRRLF. In nucleotides, the CDR3 is TGTGCCAGCAGCTTATTAGGGACAAGACGGCTCTTC.

At least ten counts were recorded for this clonotype. The CDR3 protein is CSVERLEGYTF. CDR3 DNA: TGCAGCGTTGAAAGGTTGGAGGGCTACACCTTC. V is TRBV29-1 and J is TRBJ1-2; the D is unclear. This CDR3 has 11 residues. CDR1 and CDR2 (germline): SQVTM, ANQGSEA. V lost 2 bases to trimming and J lost 8 bases, with 9 bases between them. Variable domain in full (rest from reference TRBV29-1 and TRBJ1-2): SAVISQKPSRDICQRGTSLTIQCQVDSQVTMMFWYRQQPGQSLTLIATANQGSEATYESGFVIDKFPISRPNLTFSTLTVSNMSPEDSSIYLCSVERLEGYTFGSGTRLTVV.

This clonotype has a handful of counts. This chain links TRBV20-1 with TRBJ2-7; 11 nucleotides match TRBD2. CDR3 size: 14 residues. Germline V gene sequence: CDR1 DFQATT, CDR2 SNEGSKA (reference sequence). V lost 4 bases, J lost 2 bases, and 4 bases stayed unmatched. DNA of the CDR3: TGCAGTGCTACCCGACTAGCGGGGACCTACGAGCAGTACTTC. It encodes CSATRLAGTYEQYF.

This clonotype was observed a few times. The DNA of the CDR3 is TGTGCCAGCAGTTTGGGGGGGCAGTACAATGAGCAGTTCTTC. As protein: CASSLGGQYNEQFF. The rearrangement joins TRBV27 to TRBJ2-1, with D tentatively TRBD2 (7 bases). This CDR3 is 14 amino acids long. In germline, CDR1 is MNHEY, CDR2 SMNVEV (reference sequence). The V gene lost 3 bases and the J gene lost 4 bases, with 10 bases spanning the gap.

This rearrangement joins TRBV11-1 to TRBJ2-1; D uncertain. Deletions cut 5 bases from V and 3 bases from J, with 11 bases between. The CDR3 extends over 14 amino acids. Germline V gene lookup returns CDR1 SGHAT and CDR2 FQDESV (reference sequence). The CDR3 DNA reads TGTGCCAGCAGCATACCAAAGGGCTACAATGAGCAGTTCTTC. Its translation is CASSIPKGYNEQFF.

The chain employs TRBV6-1 and TRBJ2-1; 9 nucleotides line up with TRBD2. CDR1 is MNHNS and CDR2 is SASEGT in the germline V gene. J was trimmed by 4 bases and V by 2 bases; bases with no gene match: 9. The CDR3 has 17 residues. CDR3 nucleotide sequence: TGTGCCAGCAGTGAATCAGTGAGGCGGGAGGGATACAATGAGCAGTTCTTC. Translation gives CASSESVRREGYNEQFF.

Turning to this clonotype: An end of the junction does not agree with germline; a read error may underlie this. V gene TRBV4-2 combines with J gene TRBJ2-3; 9 bases are a match to TRBD2. This CDR3 region has 16 residues. Germline V CDR1 and CDR2: LGHNA, YNFKEQ. This CDR3 reads CASSQEASGIPDTQYF. The CDR3 bases are TGCGCCAGCAGCCAAGAAGCTAGCGGGATACCAGATACGCAGTATTTT.

A few counts support this clonotype. The chain links TRBV19 to TRBJ2-3, with 9 positions matching TRBD1. CDR3 length equals 15 residues. In germline, CDR1 is LNHDA, CDR2 SQIVND (reference sequence). With V trimmed by 5 bases and J by 2 bases, 5 bases remained unmatched. The CDR3 spells CASSFRTGDTDTQYF. The CDR3 bases are TGTGCCAGTAGTTTCCGGACAGGGGACACAGATACGCAGTATTTT.

With regard to this clonotype: A read error may explain this, as a much larger clone is one base away. This chain links TRBV18 with TRBJ2-2; 8 nucleotides align to TRBD1. The CDR3 length is 16 residues. CDR1 is KGHSH and CDR2 is LQKENI in the germline V gene. The CDR3 reads CASSPPGQENSGELFF. The DNA for the CDR3 is TGTGCCAGCTCACCACCGGGACAGGAGAACTCCGGGGAGCTGTTTTTT. Together with reference TRBV18 and TRBJ2-2, the CDR3 gives the full variable domain: NAGVMQNPRHLVRRRGQEARLRCSPMKGHSHVYWYRQLPEEGLKFMVYLQKENIIDESGMPKERFSAEFPKEGPSILRIQQVVRGDSAAYFCASSPPGQENSGELFFGEGSRLTVL.

This clonotype was seen once. The chain joins TRBV11-2 to TRBJ2-3; 7 nucleotides match TRBD2. V was clipped by 5 bases and J by 4 bases; unmatched bases: 9. Germline V gene sequence: CDR1 SGHAT, CDR2 FQNNGV. This CDR3 spans 15 amino acids. The CDR3 DNA sequence: TGTGCCAGCAGCCGTATCGTGGGGGGGTCAGATACGCAGTATTTT. Encoded protein: CASSRIVGGSDTQYF.